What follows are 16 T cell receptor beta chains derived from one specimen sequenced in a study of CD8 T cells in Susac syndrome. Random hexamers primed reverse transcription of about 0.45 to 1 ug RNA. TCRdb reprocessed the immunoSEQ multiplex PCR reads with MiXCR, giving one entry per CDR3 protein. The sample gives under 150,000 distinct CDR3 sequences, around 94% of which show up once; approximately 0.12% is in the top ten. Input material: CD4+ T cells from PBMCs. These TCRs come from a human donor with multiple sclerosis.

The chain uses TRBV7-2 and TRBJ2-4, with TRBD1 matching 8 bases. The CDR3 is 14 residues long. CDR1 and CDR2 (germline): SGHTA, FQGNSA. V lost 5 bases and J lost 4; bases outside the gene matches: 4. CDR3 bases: TGTGCCAGCAGCCTGACAGGGGTTAAAAACATTCAGTACTTC. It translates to CASSLTGVKNIQYF.

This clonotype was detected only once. CDR3 DNA sequence: TGCGCCAGCAGCTTGGAGACCTATGGCTACACCTTC. It yields the protein CASSLETYGYTF. V and J are TRBV5-1 and TRBJ1-2; no definite D call. The CDR3 totals 12 residues. The V end was cut by 0 bases, the J end by 4 bases, with 4 bases between. The germline V gene has CDR1 SGHRS and CDR2 YFSETQ.

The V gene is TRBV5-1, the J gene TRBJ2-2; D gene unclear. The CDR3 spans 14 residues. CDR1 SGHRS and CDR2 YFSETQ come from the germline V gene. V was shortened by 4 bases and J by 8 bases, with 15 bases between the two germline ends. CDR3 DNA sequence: TGCGCCAGCAGCCCGGATCCCCCAGCAGGGGAGCTGTTTTTT. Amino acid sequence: CASSPDPPAGELFF.

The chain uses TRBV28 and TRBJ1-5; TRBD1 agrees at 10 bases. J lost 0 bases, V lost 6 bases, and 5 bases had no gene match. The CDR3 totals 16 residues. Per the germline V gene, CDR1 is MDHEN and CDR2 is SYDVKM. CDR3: CASRGQGGYSNQPQHF. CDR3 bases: TGTGCCAGCAGAGGACAGGGGGGATATAGCAATCAGCCCCAGCATTTT.

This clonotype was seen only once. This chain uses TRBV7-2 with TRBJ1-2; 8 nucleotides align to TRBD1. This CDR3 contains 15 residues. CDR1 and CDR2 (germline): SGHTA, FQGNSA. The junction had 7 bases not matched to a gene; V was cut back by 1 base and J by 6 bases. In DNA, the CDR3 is TGTGCCAGCAGCTTAGGTGGACAGGGCATTGATGGCTACACCTTC. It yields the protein CASSLGGQGIDGYTF. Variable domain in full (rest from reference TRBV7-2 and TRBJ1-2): GAGVSQSPSNKVTEKGKDVELRCDPISGHTALYWYRQSLGQGLEFLIYFQGNSAPDKSGLPSDRFSAERTGGSVSTLTIQRTQQEDSAVYLCASSLGGQGIDGYTFGSGTRLTVV.

The CDR3 loop is CASSRARQETQYF. Written as DNA, the CDR3 is TGTGCCAGTAGTAGGGCACGCCAAGAGACCCAGTACTTC. This rearrangement joins TRBV19 to TRBJ2-5, with D hard to call. The germline CDR1 and CDR2 sequences are LNHDA and SQIVND (reference sequence). The length of the CDR3 is 13 residues. The germline V and J ends were trimmed by 4 bases and 1 base, with 7 bases remaining between them.

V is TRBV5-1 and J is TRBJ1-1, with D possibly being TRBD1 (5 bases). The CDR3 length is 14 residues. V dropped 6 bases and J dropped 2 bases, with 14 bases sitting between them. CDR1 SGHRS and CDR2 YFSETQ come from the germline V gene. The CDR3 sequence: CASTRNQGNTEAFF. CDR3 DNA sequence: TGCGCCAGCACCCGTAATCAGGGTAACACTGAAGCTTTCTTT. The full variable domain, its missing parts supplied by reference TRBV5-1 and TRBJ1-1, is KAGVTQTPRYLIKTRGQQVTLSCSPISGHRSVSWYQQTPGQGLQFLFEYFSETQRNKGNFPGRFSGRQFSNSRSEMNVSTLELGDSALYLCASTRNQGNTEAFFGQGTRLTVV.

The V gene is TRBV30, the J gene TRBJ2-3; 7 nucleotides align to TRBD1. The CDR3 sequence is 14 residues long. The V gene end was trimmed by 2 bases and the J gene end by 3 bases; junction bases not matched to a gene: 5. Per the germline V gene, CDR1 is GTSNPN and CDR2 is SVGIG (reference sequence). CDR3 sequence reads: CAWSSDRETDTQYF. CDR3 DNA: TGTGCCTGGAGTTCCGACAGGGAGACAGATACGCAGTATTTT.

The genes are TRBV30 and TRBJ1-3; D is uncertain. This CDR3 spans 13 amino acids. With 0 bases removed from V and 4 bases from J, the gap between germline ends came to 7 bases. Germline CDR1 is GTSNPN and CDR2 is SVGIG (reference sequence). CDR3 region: CAWSVLEGNTIYF. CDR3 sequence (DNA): TGTGCCTGGAGTGTCCTCGAGGGAAACACCATATATTTT.

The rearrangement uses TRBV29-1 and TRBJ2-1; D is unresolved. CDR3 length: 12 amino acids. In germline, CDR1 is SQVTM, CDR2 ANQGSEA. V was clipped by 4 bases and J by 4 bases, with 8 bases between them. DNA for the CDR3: TGCAGCGTTGGGGCAGTTTACAATGAGCAGTTCTTC. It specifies CSVGAVYNEQFF.

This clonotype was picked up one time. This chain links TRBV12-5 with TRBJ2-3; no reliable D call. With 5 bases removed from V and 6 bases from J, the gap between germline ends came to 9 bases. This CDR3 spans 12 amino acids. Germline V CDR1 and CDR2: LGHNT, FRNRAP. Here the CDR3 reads CASGELRDTQYF. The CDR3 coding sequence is TGTGCTAGTGGTGAATTGCGGGATACGCAGTATTTT.

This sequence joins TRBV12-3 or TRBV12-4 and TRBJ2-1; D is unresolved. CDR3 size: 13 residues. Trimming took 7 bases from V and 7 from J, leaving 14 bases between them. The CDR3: CASNPPSKNEQFF. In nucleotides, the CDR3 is TGTGCCAGCAACCCCCCCTCTAAGAATGAGCAGTTCTTC.

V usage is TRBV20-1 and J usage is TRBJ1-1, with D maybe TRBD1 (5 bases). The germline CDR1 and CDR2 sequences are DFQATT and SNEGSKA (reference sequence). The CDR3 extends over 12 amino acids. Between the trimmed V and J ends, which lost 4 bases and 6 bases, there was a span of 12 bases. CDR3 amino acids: CSAKTGTPEAFF. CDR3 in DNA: TGCAGTGCTAAAACCGGGACCCCTGAAGCTTTCTTT.

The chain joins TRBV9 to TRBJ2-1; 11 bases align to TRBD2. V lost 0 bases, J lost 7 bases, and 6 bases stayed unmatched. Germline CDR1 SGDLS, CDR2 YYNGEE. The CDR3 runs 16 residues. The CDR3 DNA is TGTGCCAGCAGCGTAGGGAGTAGCGGGGGGGCTAATGAGCAGTTCTTC. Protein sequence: CASSVGSSGGANEQFF.

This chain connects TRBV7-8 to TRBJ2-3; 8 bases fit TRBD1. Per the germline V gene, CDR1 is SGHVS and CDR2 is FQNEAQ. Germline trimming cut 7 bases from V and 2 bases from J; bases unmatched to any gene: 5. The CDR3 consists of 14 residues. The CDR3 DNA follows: TGTGCCAGCAAGCGACAGGGGAACACAGATACGCAGTATTTT. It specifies CASKRQGNTDTQYF.

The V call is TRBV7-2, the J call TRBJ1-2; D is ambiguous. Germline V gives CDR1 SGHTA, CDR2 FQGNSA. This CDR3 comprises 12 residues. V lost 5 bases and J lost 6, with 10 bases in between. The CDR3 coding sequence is TGTGCCAGCAGCCGGTCGACGGATGGCTACACCTTC. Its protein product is CASSRSTDGYTF. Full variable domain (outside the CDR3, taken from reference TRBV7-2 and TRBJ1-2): GAGVSQSPSNKVTEKGKDVELRCDPISGHTALYWYRQSLGQGLEFLIYFQGNSAPDKSGLPSDRFSAERTGGSVSTLTIQRTQQEDSAVYLCASSRSTDGYTFGSGTRLTVV.